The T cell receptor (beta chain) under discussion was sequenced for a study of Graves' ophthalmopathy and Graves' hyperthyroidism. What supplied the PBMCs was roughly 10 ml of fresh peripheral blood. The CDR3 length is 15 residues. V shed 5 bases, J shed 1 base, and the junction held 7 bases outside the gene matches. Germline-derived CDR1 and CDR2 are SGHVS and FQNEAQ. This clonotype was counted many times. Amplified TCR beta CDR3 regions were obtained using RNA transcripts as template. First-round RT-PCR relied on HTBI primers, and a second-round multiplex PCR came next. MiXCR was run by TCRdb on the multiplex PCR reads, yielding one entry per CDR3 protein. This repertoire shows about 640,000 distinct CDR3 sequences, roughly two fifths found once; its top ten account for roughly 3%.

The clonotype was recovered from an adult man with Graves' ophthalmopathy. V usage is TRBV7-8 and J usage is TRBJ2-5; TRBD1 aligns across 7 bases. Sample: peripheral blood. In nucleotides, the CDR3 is TGTGCCAGCAGCCTAAAGGACAGGTTCCAAGAGACCCAGTACTTC. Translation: CASSLKDRFQETQYF.